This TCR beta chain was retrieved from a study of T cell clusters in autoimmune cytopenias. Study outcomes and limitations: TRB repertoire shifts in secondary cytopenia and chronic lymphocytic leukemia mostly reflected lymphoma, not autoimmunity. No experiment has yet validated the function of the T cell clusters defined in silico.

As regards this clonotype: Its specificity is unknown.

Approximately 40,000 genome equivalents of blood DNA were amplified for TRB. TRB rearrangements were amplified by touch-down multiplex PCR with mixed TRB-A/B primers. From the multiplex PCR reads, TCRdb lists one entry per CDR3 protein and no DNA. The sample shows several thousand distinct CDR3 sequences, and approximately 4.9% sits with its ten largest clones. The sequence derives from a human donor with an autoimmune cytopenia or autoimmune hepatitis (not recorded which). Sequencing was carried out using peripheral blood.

CDR3 region: CASSSPRDRGASVSYNEQFF. The rearrangement links TRBV5-1 to TRBJ2-1; there is no DNA to check the TCRdb D call of TRBD1. The germline gives CDR1 SGHRS, CDR2 YFSETQ. CDR3 length: 20 amino acids.